What follows are 17 T cell receptor beta chains derived from one specimen sequenced in a study of T cell responses to AZD1222 COVID-19 vaccine. Libraries were prepared by immunoSEQ multiplex PCR; TCRdb keeps only in-frame clonotypes and omits some of them. Counted here are 150,000 or so clones, 90% to 95% occurring once; the ten biggest clones make up 0.7% to 0.9%. This specimen was peripheral blood, taken on day 0 of AZD1222 vaccination. These receptors originate from an adult in good health.

This clone was picked up one time. V and J are TRBV11-3 and TRBJ2-7, with 8 bases fitting TRBD2. Losses at the gene ends were 0 bases for V and 1 base for J; bases not matched to a gene: 11. Per germline, CDR1 SGHNT and CDR2 YENEEA. CDR3 length equals 18 residues. The CDR3 DNA reads TGTGCCAGCAGCTTAGACCGCCTAGGGGCGGGGGGTTCCTACGAGCAGTACTTC. Residues: CASSLDRLGAGGSYEQYF.

The chain joins TRBV20-1 to TRBJ1-2; 9 positions agree with TRBD1. The junction had 0 bases not matched to a gene; V was cut back by 7 bases and J by 6 bases. The CDR3 runs 10 residues. CDR1 DFQATT and CDR2 SNEGSKA come from the germline V gene (reference sequence). CDR3 amino acids: CSGTGDGYTF. CDR3 nucleotides: TGCAGTGGGACAGGGGATGGCTACACCTTC.

The chain links TRBV7-2 to TRBJ2-2; D is perhaps TRBD2 (5 bases). The CDR3 covers 14 residues. Per germline, CDR1 SGHTA and CDR2 FQGNSA. V was trimmed by 3 bases and J by 4 bases, leaving 9 bases between them. The CDR3 region is CASSFGLLTGELFF. CDR3 sequence (DNA): TGTGCCAGCAGCTTCGGACTCCTCACCGGGGAGCTGTTTTTT.

This chain connects TRBV6-5 to TRBJ2-5; D unclear. The CDR3 totals 14 residues. The germline V and J ends were trimmed by 1 base and 2 bases, with 8 bases remaining between them. Germline-derived CDR1 and CDR2 are MNHEY and SVGAGI. CDR3 residues: CASSYFRNQETQYF. In nucleotides, the CDR3 is TGTGCCAGCAGTTACTTCAGGAATCAAGAGACCCAGTACTTC.

V usage is TRBV27 and J usage is TRBJ2-7; D may be TRBD2 (5 bases). The CDR3 is 14 amino acids. Germline V gene sequence: CDR1 MNHEY, CDR2 SMNVEV (reference sequence). The V end lost 3 bases, the J end lost 2 bases, and 11 bases lay between the germline ends. CDR3: CASSFGGLPYEQYF. In nucleotides, the CDR3 is TGTGCCAGCAGTTTTGGAGGACTCCCCTACGAGCAGTACTTC.

Only one count was recorded for this clone. DNA of the CDR3: TGTGCCTGGAGTCTCGGGGACAGGGTGAGTGAGCAGTACTTC. It is translated as CAWSLGDRVSEQYF. J is TRBJ2-7 and V is TRBV30; 9 nucleotides line up with TRBD1. The CDR3 covers 14 residues. V shed 2 bases and J 7 bases; nucleotides not matched to a gene: 9. Germline values: CDR1 GTSNPN, CDR2 SVGIG (reference sequence). Based on the CDR3 plus reference TRBV30 and TRBJ2-7, the full variable domain is SQTIHQWPATLVQPVGSPLSLECTVEGTSNPNLYWYRQAAGRGLQLLFYSVGIGQISSEVPQNLSASRPQDRQFILSSKKLLLSDSGFYLCAWSLGDRVSEQYFGPGTRLTVT.

This clone was seen just once. The rearrangement joins TRBV19 to TRBJ1-5, with D possibly matching TRBD1 (6 bases). Per germline, CDR1 LNHDA and CDR2 SQIVND (reference sequence). V lost 7 bases, J lost 3 bases, and 13 bases lay in between. The CDR3 is 14 amino acids. Written as DNA, the CDR3 is TGTGCCAGTAAAAACCGGGACATCAATCAGCCCCAGCATTTT. It specifies CASKNRDINQPQHF.

This chain uses TRBV5-1 with TRBJ1-1, with TRBD1 matching over 8 bases. Germline lookup yields CDR1 SGHRS and CDR2 YFSETQ. The CDR3 totals 16 residues. The V segment lost 4 bases and the J segment 0 bases; nucleotides outside the gene matches: 8. The CDR3 reads CASSHRQGNLNTEAFF. As DNA, the CDR3 is TGCGCCAGCAGCCATCGACAGGGGAATTTGAACACTGAAGCTTTCTTT. The full variable domain, in which reference TRBV5-1 and TRBJ1-1 provide the parts outside the CDR3, is KAGVTQTPRYLIKTRGQQVTLSCSPISGHRSVSWYQQTPGQGLQFLFEYFSETQRNKGNFPGRFSGRQFSNSRSEMNVSTLELGDSALYLCASSHRQGNLNTEAFFGQGTRLTVV.

This clone showed up just a few times. V usage is TRBV5-1 and J usage is TRBJ1-3, with D tentatively TRBD1 (5 bases). The CDR3 is 15 amino acids. Trimming took 2 bases from V and 0 from J, leaving 9 bases between them. CDR1 is SGHRS and CDR2 is YFSETQ in the germline V gene. CDR3 region: CASSFAGNSGNTIYF. The CDR3 DNA is TGCGCCAGCAGCTTTGCAGGGAACTCTGGAAACACCATATATTTT.

The chain recombines TRBV19 with TRBJ1-6, with 8 bases aligning to TRBD1. This CDR3 spans 14 amino acids. Losses at the gene ends were 8 bases for V and 9 bases for J; bases not matched to a gene: 9. Germline V gene data show CDR1 as LNHDA and CDR2 as SQIVND (reference sequence). The CDR3 loop reads CASQDRGGSSPLHF. The CDR3 DNA reads TGTGCCAGTCAAGACAGGGGAGGCAGTTCACCCCTCCACTTT.

This rearrangement joins TRBV11-3 to TRBJ1-1, with D hard to call. Per the germline V gene, CDR1 is SGHNT and CDR2 is YENEEA. V lost 1 base and J 0 bases, leaving 3 bases between the germline ends. CDR3 size: 13 residues. The CDR3 region has the DNA TGTGCCAGCAGCTTAGTAATGAACACTGAAGCTTTCTTT. Translating it yields CASSLVMNTEAFF.

The rearrangement uses TRBV7-9 and TRBJ1-5; no reliable D call. The germline CDR1 and CDR2 sequences are SEHNR and FQNEAQ (reference sequence). Trimming pared 1 base from V and 0 bases from J, leaving 4 bases between. This CDR3 has 14 residues. In DNA, the CDR3 is TGTGCCAGCAGCTTAGGGGATAGCAATCAGCCCCAGCATTTT. Protein sequence: CASSLGDSNQPQHF.

This chain uses TRBV5-1 with TRBJ1-1; D remains unclear. This CDR3 has 14 residues. Trimming took off 0 bases at V and 4 bases at J, with 10 bases between the two ends. Germline CDR1 SGHRS, CDR2 YFSETQ. In DNA form, the CDR3 reads TGCGCCAGCAGCTTGGTACTAGCGGGCACTGAAGCTTTCTTT. Its translation is CASSLVLAGTEAFF.

The chain employs TRBV7-2 and TRBJ2-2; TRBD1 matches at 7 bases. Germline CDR1 is SGHTA and CDR2 is FQGNSA. This CDR3 is built from 15 residues. V shed 2 bases, J shed 6 bases, and the junction held 6 bases outside the gene matches. This CDR3 is CASSLIGQGAGELFF. As DNA, the CDR3 is TGTGCCAGCAGCTTAATCGGCCAGGGGGCCGGGGAGCTGTTTTTT.

The chain couples TRBV5-4 to TRBJ2-5; D is unclear. This CDR3 comprises 14 residues. V was shortened by 5 bases and J by 5 bases, with 16 bases between the two germline ends. In germline, CDR1 is SGHNT, CDR2 YYREEE (reference sequence). The CDR3 bases are TGTGCCAGCAGTAGTTTAGGGTATTGGGAGACCCAGTACTTC. It is translated as CASSSLGYWETQYF. Combining the CDR3 with reference TRBV5-4 and TRBJ2-5 gives the whole variable domain ETGVTQSPTHLIKTRGQQVTLRCSSQSGHNTVSWYQQALGQGPQFIFQYYREEENGRGNFPPRFSGLQFPNYSSELNVNALELDDSALYLCASSSLGYWETQYFGPGTRLLVL.

The rearrangement uses TRBV28 and TRBJ2-7, with 9 bases lining up with TRBD1. The CDR3 spans 15 residues. The trim removed 6 bases at V and 6 bases at J, leaving 12 bases unmatched. Germline values: CDR1 MDHEN, CDR2 SYDVKM. CDR3 DNA: TGTGCCAGCAGCTCCCCGGGACAGGGACAAGGCGAGCAGTACTTC. Encoded protein: CASSSPGQGQGEQYF.

The chain links TRBV7-2 to TRBJ2-5; D remains ambiguous. This CDR3 comprises 13 residues. The germline V gene encodes CDR1 SGHTA and CDR2 FQGNSA. V was trimmed by 5 bases and J by 3 bases, leaving 10 bases between them. The CDR3 spells CASSVGPEETQYF. The CDR3 DNA reads TGTGCCAGCAGCGTAGGTCCTGAAGAGACCCAGTACTTC.